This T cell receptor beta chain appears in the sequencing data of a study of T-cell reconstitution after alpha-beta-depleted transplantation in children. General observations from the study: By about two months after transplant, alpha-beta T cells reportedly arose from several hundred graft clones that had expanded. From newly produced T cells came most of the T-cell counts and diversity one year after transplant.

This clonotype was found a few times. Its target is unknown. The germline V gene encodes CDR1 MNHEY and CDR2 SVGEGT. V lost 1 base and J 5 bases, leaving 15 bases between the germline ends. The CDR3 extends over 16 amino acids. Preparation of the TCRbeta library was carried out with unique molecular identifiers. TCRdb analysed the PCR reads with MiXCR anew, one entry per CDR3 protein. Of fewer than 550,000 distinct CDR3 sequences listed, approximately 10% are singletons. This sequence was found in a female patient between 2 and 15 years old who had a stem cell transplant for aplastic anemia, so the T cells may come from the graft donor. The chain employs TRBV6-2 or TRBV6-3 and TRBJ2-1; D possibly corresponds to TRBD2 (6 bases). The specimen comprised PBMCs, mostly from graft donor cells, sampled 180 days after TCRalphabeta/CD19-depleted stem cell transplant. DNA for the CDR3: TGTGCCAGCAGTTACTTTGGGGGAGGAGGAAACAATGAGCAGTTCTTC. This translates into CASSYFGGGGNNEQFF.